Sequencing of this T cell receptor (beta chain) was carried out in a study of T cell responses to AZD1222 COVID-19 vaccine. Study outcomes and limitations: Donors in the cohort were predominantly white British and more often female, and clonal diversity was possibly underestimated. Recipients of AZD1222 seropositive at baseline numbered only 5 or 6.

On this clone: Its antigen is unidentified.

The repertoire was sequenced with immunoSEQ multiplex PCR; TCRdb's copy has only in-frame clones and lacks some. Of 140,000 to 150,000 clones in the sample, about 90% are singletons; the top ten hold around 3.5%. CDR1 is MDHEN, CDR2 SYDVKM, per germline. V lost 5 bases and J lost 1; bases outside the gene matches: 4. This CDR3 has 14 residues. The source of this sequence is an adult who received the AZD1222 COVID-19 vaccine. Sequencing was performed on peripheral blood, taken 28 days after the second AZD1222 dose. V and J are TRBV28 and TRBJ1-1, with 7 nucleotides matching TRBD1. This CDR3 reads CASSRDSSNTEAFF. CDR3 in DNA: TGTGCCAGCAGTCGGGACAGTTCGAACACTGAAGCTTTCTTT.